This T cell receptor (beta chain) was obtained from a study of blood T cell repertoires in COVID-19. This CDR3 has 15 residues. The germline V gene has CDR1 SGHNT and CDR2 YENEEA. V shed 4 bases, J shed 6 bases, and the junction held 1 base outside the gene matches. Measured with immunoSEQ multiplex PCR; TCRdb has only the in-frame clones, and not every one. The sample records about 180,000 clones, roughly nine tenths being singletons. The TCR originated in a man aged 18 to 35 who had recovered from COVID-19. The chain combines TRBV11-3 with TRBJ2-2, with 14 bases matching TRBD2. The sequenced material came from peripheral blood. CDR3 amino acids: CASSSGLAGAGELFF. CDR3 coding DNA: TGTGCCAGCAGCTCGGGACTAGCGGGAGCCGGGGAGCTGTTTTTT.